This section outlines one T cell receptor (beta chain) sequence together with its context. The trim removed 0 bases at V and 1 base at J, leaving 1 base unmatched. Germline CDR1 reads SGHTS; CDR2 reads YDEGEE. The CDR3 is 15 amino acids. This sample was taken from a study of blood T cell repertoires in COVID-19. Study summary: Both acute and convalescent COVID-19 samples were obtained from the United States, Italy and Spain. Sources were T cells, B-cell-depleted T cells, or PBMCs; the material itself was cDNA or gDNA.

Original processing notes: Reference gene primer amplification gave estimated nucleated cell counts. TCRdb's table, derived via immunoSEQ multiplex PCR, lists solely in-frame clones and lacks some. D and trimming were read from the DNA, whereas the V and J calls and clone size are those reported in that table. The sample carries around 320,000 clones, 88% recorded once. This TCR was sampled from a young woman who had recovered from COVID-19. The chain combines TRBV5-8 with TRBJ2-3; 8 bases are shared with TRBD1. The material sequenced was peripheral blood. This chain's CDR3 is CASSLAGQGTDTQYF. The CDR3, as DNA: TGTGCCAGCAGCTTGGCGGGACAGGGCACAGATACGCAGTATTTT.